This entry describes one T cell receptor beta chain. These data are taken from a study of cytomegalovirus exposure and HLA in healthy donors. Vbeta (60) and Jbeta (13) primers were used in the PCR. Some clones are missing from TCRdb's copy, which holds only in-frame ones; the method was immunoSEQ multiplex PCR. In the table there are about 97,000 clones, about 69% of which are singletons. Trimming took 2 bases from V and 0 from J, leaving 8 bases between them. The CDR3 has 15 residues. The germline CDR1 and CDR2 sequences are MNHEY and SVGAGI. The sequencing input was PBMCs. V gene TRBV6-5 combines with J gene TRBJ2-1, with D possibly TRBD2 on 6 matching bases. The receptor's source is a human donor in good health. This CDR3 reads CASSYGGNSYNEQFF. In DNA, the CDR3 is TGTGCCAGCAGTTACGGCGGGAACTCCTACAATGAGCAGTTCTTC.